The 30 T cell receptor beta chains below were found in one sample sequenced in a study of cytomegalovirus exposure and HLA in healthy donors. Amplification used 60 Vbeta primers and 13 Jbeta primers. Clones were sequenced by immunoSEQ multiplex PCR, and TCRdb holds only the in-frame ones, with some missing. The sample has roughly 120,000 clones; less than 80% are singletons. Sequencing was done on a sample of PBMCs. Source of these receptors: a woman aged 45 to 65 in good health and CMV-seropositive.

J is TRBJ1-2 and V is TRBV5-6, with 7 nucleotides matching TRBD1. With V trimmed by 1 base and J by 7 bases, 7 bases remained unmatched. The germline V gene encodes CDR1 SGHDT and CDR2 YYEEEE. The CDR3 consists of 14 residues. CDR3 amino acids: CASSLSEGAGGYTF. The CDR3 DNA is TGTGCCAGCAGCTTGAGTGAGGGGGCAGGTGGCTACACCTTC. The variable domain in full, with the rest retrieved from reference TRBV5-6 and TRBJ1-2, is DAGVTQSPTHLIKTRGQQVTLRCSPKSGHDTVSWYQQALGQGPQFIFQYYEEEERQRGNFPDRFSGHQFPNYSSELNVNALLLGDSALYLCASSLSEGAGGYTFGSGTRLTVV.

The V and J genes are TRBV7-2 and TRBJ1-1, with D maybe TRBD1 (6 bases). Deletions cut 7 bases from V and 1 base from J, with 13 bases between. CDR1 is SGHTA, CDR2 FQGNSA, per germline. The CDR3 runs to 14 residues. Here the CDR3 reads CASKGGVANTEAFF. In DNA form, the CDR3 reads TGTGCCAGCAAAGGGGGGGTCGCGAACACTGAAGCTTTCTTT.

The chain recombines TRBV5-1 with TRBJ2-6, with D possibly being TRBD1 (6 bases). Trimming took off 6 bases at V and 3 bases at J, with 13 bases between the two ends. The CDR3 contains 15 residues. CDR1 is SGHRS, CDR2 YFSETQ, per germline. CDR3 DNA: TGCGCCAGCAAGCAGGGGTCCAATGGGGCCAACGTCCTGACTTTC. Translated: CASKQGSNGANVLTF. The full variable domain, its missing parts supplied by reference TRBV5-1 and TRBJ2-6, is KAGVTQTPRYLIKTRGQQVTLSCSPISGHRSVSWYQQTPGQGLQFLFEYFSETQRNKGNFPGRFSGRQFSNSRSEMNVSTLELGDSALYLCASKQGSNGANVLTFGAGSRLTVL.

The chain couples TRBV6-5 to TRBJ2-7; 8 nucleotides match TRBD2. The CDR3 contains 14 residues. Germline V CDR1 and CDR2: MNHEY, SVGAGI. V lost 5 bases, J lost 2 bases, and 5 bases stayed unmatched. The CDR3, as DNA: TGTGCCAGCAGTCGGACTAGCAGTACCTACGAGCAGTACTTC. It codes for CASSRTSSTYEQYF.

This clone was detected a few times. The rearrangement uses TRBV2 and TRBJ2-7; tentatively, D is TRBD1 (6 bases). The germline V gene encodes CDR1 SNHLY and CDR2 FYNNEI. Trimming removed 5 bases at V and 7 bases at J, with 12 bases between. The CDR3 is 12 amino acids. CDR3 nucleotide sequence: TGTGCCAGCAGTTCTAGGGGGTGGGAGCAGTACTTC. It specifies CASSSRGWEQYF.

This clone has just one count. Other DNA sequences in the sample encode the same CDR3. The V and J genes are TRBV30 and TRBJ2-7, with 10 nucleotides matching TRBD2. Germline CDR1 and CDR2: GTSNPN and SVGIG (reference sequence). Germline trimming cut 1 base from V and 1 base from J; bases unmatched to any gene: 1. The CDR3 spans 14 residues. Here the CDR3 DNA reads TGTGCCTGGAGTGAAGCGGGAGGGTCCTACGAGCAGTACTTC. Amino acids: CAWSEAGGSYEQYF.

In DNA form, the CDR3 reads TGTGCCAGCACCCCGACAGGGGGCGACCCCGAGCAGTACTTC. Translation: CASTPTGGDPEQYF. This sequence joins TRBV5-5 and TRBJ2-7; 10 nucleotides agree with TRBD1. V shed 6 bases and J 6 bases; nucleotides not matched to a gene: 9. The CDR3 length is 14 residues. Germline CDR1 reads SGHKS; CDR2 reads YYEKEE (reference sequence).

The chain links TRBV7-2 to TRBJ2-1; D remains unclear. Per the germline V gene, CDR1 is SGHTA and CDR2 is FQGNSA. The CDR3 runs 14 residues. V was shortened by 4 bases and J by 6 bases, with 13 bases between the two germline ends. The CDR3 protein is CASSSLKPSNEQFF. The CDR3 region has the DNA TGTGCCAGCAGCTCCCTAAAACCTAGCAATGAGCAGTTCTTC.

The chain combines TRBV7-2 with TRBJ2-1; 8 nucleotides agree with TRBD1. The CDR3 has 15 residues. The germline V gene encodes CDR1 SGHTA and CDR2 FQGNSA. Losses at the gene ends were 0 bases for V and 4 bases for J; bases not matched to a gene: 2. This CDR3 is CASSLAQGAYNEQFF. For the CDR3, the DNA is TGTGCCAGCAGCTTAGCCCAGGGGGCGTACAATGAGCAGTTCTTC.

CDR3 sequence reads: CASSLSMTGLGGYTF. The DNA for the CDR3 is TGTGCCAGCAGTTTGTCCATGACAGGGTTGGGGGGCTACACCTTC. This rearrangement joins TRBV28 to TRBJ1-2, with 7 bases lining up with TRBD1. V lost 3 bases and J lost 8; bases outside the gene matches: 12. Per the germline V gene, CDR1 is MDHEN and CDR2 is SYDVKM. This CDR3 has 15 amino acids.

The gene calls are TRBV5-6 and TRBJ2-1, with D perhaps matching TRBD1 (5 bases). Trimming took off 3 bases at V and 10 bases at J, with 17 bases between the two ends. The CDR3 is 14 residues long. Germline assignment: CDR1 SGHDT and CDR2 YYEEEE. CDR3 DNA: TGTGCCAGCAGCTCGTCCTGGGGCCTAAGGGAGCAGTTCTTC. Encoded protein: CASSSSWGLREQFF. The full variable domain, its missing parts supplied by reference TRBV5-6 and TRBJ2-1, is DAGVTQSPTHLIKTRGQQVTLRCSPKSGHDTVSWYQQALGQGPQFIFQYYEEEERQRGNFPDRFSGHQFPNYSSELNVNALLLGDSALYLCASSSSWGLREQFFGPGTRLTVL.

This chain joins TRBV6-4 and TRBJ1-1, with D hard to call. V was clipped by 4 bases and J by 1 base, with 7 bases between them. Per the germline V gene, CDR1 is MRHNA and CDR2 is SNTAGT. The CDR3 contains 13 residues. CDR3 sequence: CASSVRENTEAFF. The CDR3, as DNA: TGTGCCAGCAGTGTGCGTGAGAACACTGAAGCTTTCTTT.

This clone came up a few times. V and J are TRBV28 and TRBJ1-1; no definite D call. V shed 10 bases and J shed 4 bases, with 16 bases lying between them. Germline V gives CDR1 MDHEN, CDR2 SYDVKM. The CDR3 totals 13 residues. The CDR3 reads CATRAQLSTEAFF. The CDR3 DNA sequence: TGTGCCACCCGAGCACAGTTAAGCACTGAAGCTTTCTTT. Combining the CDR3 with reference TRBV28 and TRBJ1-1 gives the whole variable domain DVKVTQSSRYLVKRTGEKVFLECVQDMDHENMFWYRQDPGLGLRLIYFSYDVKMKEKGDIPEGYSVSREKKERFSLILESASTNQTSMYLCATRAQLSTEAFFGQGTRLTVV.

This clone appeared once. This sequence joins TRBV2 and TRBJ1-5, with 8 bases lining up with TRBD1. Germline loops: CDR1 SNHLY, CDR2 FYNNEI. After removal of 1 base from V and 0 bases from J, the junction contained 11 bases not matched to a gene. This CDR3 comprises 19 residues. The DNA for the CDR3 is TGTGCCAGCAGTGAAGGCGACAGGGGCCCGACTTATAGCAATCAGCCCCAGCATTTT. Protein: CASSEGDRGPTYSNQPQHF.

The sample holds a few counts of this clone. The chain joins TRBV18 to TRBJ2-2; D is perhaps TRBD2 (6 bases). CDR3 length: 12 amino acids. CDR1 is KGHSH and CDR2 is LQKENI in the germline V gene. V gave up 1 base and J gave up 13 bases, with 10 bases separating them. The CDR3 nucleotides read TGTGCCAGCTCACCACGAATGGAGGGGCTGTTTTTT. Its protein is CASSPRMEGLFF.

V is TRBV7-2 and J is TRBJ2-1; 8 bases line up with TRBD2. Germline trimming cut 5 bases from V and 0 bases from J; bases unmatched to any gene: 6. The CDR3 sequence is 16 residues long. From germline, CDR1 is SGHTA and CDR2 FQGNSA. CDR3 sequence reads: CASSPSAGGSYNEQFF. The CDR3 region has the DNA TGTGCCAGCAGCCCTTCGGCGGGGGGCTCCTACAATGAGCAGTTCTTC.

The CDR3 coding sequence is TGCGCCAGCAGCGAAGGAGGTCCCTATGGCTACACCTTC. It specifies CASSEGGPYGYTF. The chain recombines TRBV5-1 with TRBJ1-2; D is undetermined. Trimming took 4 bases from V and 4 from J, leaving 11 bases between them. Looked up from germline, CDR1 is SGHRS and CDR2 is YFSETQ. The length of the CDR3 is 13 residues.

V gene TRBV10-3 combines with J gene TRBJ1-3; 9 nucleotides line up with TRBD1. V was pared by 6 bases and J by 1 base, with 4 bases of the junction left unmatched. There are 15 residues in the CDR3. The germline V gene has CDR1 ENHRY and CDR2 SYGVKD. The CDR3 reads CAIRGTGHSGNTIYF. CDR3 bases: TGTGCCATCAGGGGGACAGGGCATTCTGGAAACACCATATATTTT.

CDR3 protein: CASSLAVTGGNEQFF. CDR3 nucleotide sequence: TGTGCCAGCAGCTTAGCTGTGACAGGGGGCAATGAGCAGTTCTTC. J is TRBJ2-1 and V is TRBV7-2; 9 bases line up with TRBD1. Trimming took 0 bases from V and 6 from J; bases not matched to a gene: 3. Per germline, CDR1 SGHTA and CDR2 FQGNSA. The CDR3 length is 15 residues.

The rearrangement links TRBV29-1 to TRBJ2-3; 9 bases are a match to TRBD1. The CDR3 runs to 15 residues. J lost 4 bases, V lost 0 bases, and 5 bases had no gene match. Germline CDR1 reads SQVTM; CDR2 reads ANQGSEA. The CDR3, as DNA: TGCAGCGTTGAAGAGGGGACAGGGTGGCCAGATACGCAGTATTTT. Protein: CSVEEGTGWPDTQYF.

This clone was observed a handful of times. The chain recombines TRBV2 with TRBJ1-4, with 10 nucleotides matching TRBD1. Germline V gives CDR1 SNHLY, CDR2 FYNNEI. Unmatched junction bases numbered 2, after V lost 4 bases and J lost 3 bases. The CDR3 is 15 amino acids. CDR3 sequence: CASSAGTGANEKLFF. The CDR3 DNA reads TGTGCCAGCAGTGCGGGGACAGGGGCTAATGAAAAACTGTTTTTT.

The CDR3 is CAWSGRNANTGELFF. DNA of the CDR3: TGTGCCTGGAGTGGGCGGAACGCGAACACCGGGGAGCTGTTTTTT. The chain links TRBV30 to TRBJ2-2, with no clear D. CDR1 is GTSNPN, CDR2 SVGIG, per germline (reference sequence). This CDR3 has 15 amino acids. Trimming removed 1 base at V and 0 bases at J, with 9 bases between.

The rearrangement joins TRBV28 to TRBJ2-5, with D tentatively TRBD1 (6 bases). CDR3 length: 16 residues. Germline loops: CDR1 MDHEN, CDR2 SYDVKM. V lost 3 bases, J lost 4 bases, and 18 bases lay in between. CDR3 region: CASSLPIVDSRETQYF. Here the CDR3 DNA reads TGTGCCAGCAGTTTGCCCATAGTGGACAGCAGAGAGACCCAGTACTTC.

The chain is built from TRBV6-1 and TRBJ1-3, with 7 bases that match TRBD1. V lost 4 bases, J lost 0 bases, and 9 bases stayed unmatched. Germline assignment: CDR1 MNHNS and CDR2 SASEGT. The CDR3 is 17 residues long. Here the CDR3 reads CASSAQPGQISGNTIYF. DNA of the CDR3: TGTGCCAGCAGTGCGCAGCCGGGACAGATCTCTGGAAACACCATATATTTT.

The chain has TRBV5-5 and TRBJ1-4, with a tentative D call TRBD1 (5 bases). The CDR3 totals 16 residues. Germline V gene data show CDR1 as SGHKS and CDR2 as YYEKEE (reference sequence). Deletions cut 1 base from V and 1 base from J, with 11 bases between. CDR3 nucleotides: TGTGCCAGCAGCTTGATTGGGGGGGGAACTAATGAAAAACTGTTTTTT. Encoded protein: CASSLIGGGTNEKLFF.

The chain employs TRBV5-6 and TRBJ2-5, with 8 bases lining up with TRBD2. Germline CDR1 SGHDT, CDR2 YYEEEE. J lost 1 base, V lost 1 base, and 9 bases had no gene match. This CDR3 is 17 amino acids long. As DNA, the CDR3 is TGTGCCAGCAGCTTGCGGTTCCGGGGGGGTCCCCAAGAGACCCAGTACTTC. Encoded protein: CASSLRFRGGPQETQYF.

This chain uses TRBV7-2 with TRBJ1-1; weak D call: TRBD1 (6 bases). The CDR3 extends over 16 amino acids. V lost 1 base and J 1 base, leaving 13 bases between the germline ends. The V gene's germline CDR1 is SGHTA and CDR2 FQGNSA. The CDR3 nucleotides are TGTGCCAGCAGCTTAGGTCCTAGGGGACAGAACACTGAAGCTTTCTTT. Amino acid sequence: CASSLGPRGQNTEAFF.

V and J are TRBV20-1 and TRBJ1-2; 8 positions agree with TRBD1. The CDR3 runs 11 residues. Germline CDR1 reads DFQATT; CDR2 reads SNEGSKA (reference sequence). This chain's CDR3 is CSPGQAEGYTF. CDR3 nucleotide sequence: TGCAGCCCGGGACAGGCAGAGGGCTACACCTTC.

This chain connects TRBV6-4 to TRBJ2-3; possible D gene TRBD2, 6 bases. CDR3 length equals 17 residues. V was pared by 2 bases and J by 3 bases, with 18 bases between. The germline gives CDR1 MRHNA, CDR2 SNTAGT. The CDR3 sequence: CASSDGAERRGTDTQYF. The CDR3 DNA reads TGTGCCAGCAGTGACGGGGCTGAGCGGAGGGGAACAGATACGCAGTATTTT.

The chain links TRBV6-6 to TRBJ2-1; 8 nucleotides line up with TRBD2. Trimming removed 6 bases from V and 1 base from J; junction bases left unmatched: 2. The CDR3 loop spans 14 amino acids. Germline lookup yields CDR1 MNHNY and CDR2 SVGAGI (reference sequence). This CDR3 is CASRAGVSYNEQFF. The CDR3 DNA sequence: TGTGCCAGCAGAGCGGGGGTGTCCTACAATGAGCAGTTCTTC.